Presented here are 32 T cell receptor beta chains from one specimen sequenced in a study of blood T cell repertoires in COVID-19. The data were produced by immunoSEQ multiplex PCR, yet TCRdb's version contains in-frame clones alone and is incomplete. The sample lists 250,000 to 300,000 clones; nearly 90% were seen once. The sequenced material came from peripheral blood. The origin of the receptors is a woman in her thirties or forties who had recovered from COVID-19.

V is TRBV5-4 and J is TRBJ1-1, with D possibly matching TRBD1 (5 bases). The V gene's germline CDR1 is SGHNT and CDR2 YYREEE (reference sequence). The CDR3 runs 12 residues. Trimming took 4 bases from V and 7 from J, leaving 11 bases between them. In nucleotides, the CDR3 is TGTGCCAGCAGCCTCCGGGGGATTGAAGCTTTCTTT. Protein: CASSLRGIEAFF.

The rearrangement joins TRBV4-1 to TRBJ1-4, with unresolved D. From germline, CDR1 is MGHRA and CDR2 YSYEKL. V was trimmed by 7 bases and J by 0 bases, leaving 12 bases between them. This CDR3 region has 15 residues. CDR3 sequence (DNA): TGCGCCAGCACCCTAAGAATTGCAACTAATGAAAAACTGTTTTTT. It yields the protein CASTLRIATNEKLFF.

The CDR3, as DNA: TGTGCCAGCAGCGGCCTGGGACTAGCGGGGGGGTTTCAAGAGACCCAGTACTTC. This encodes CASSGLGLAGGFQETQYF. The V gene is TRBV7-2, the J gene TRBJ2-5; 16 bases fit TRBD2. Germline V CDR1 and CDR2: SGHTA, FQGNSA. V gave up 5 bases and J gave up 2 bases; unmatched junction bases: 8. CDR3 length: 18 residues.

The chain joins TRBV3-1 (or the pseudogene TRBV3-2) to TRBJ2-7, with 10 bases lining up with TRBD2. The V gene's germline CDR1 is LGHDT and CDR2 YNNKEL (reference sequence). The V segment lost 6 bases and the J segment 0 bases; nucleotides outside the gene matches: 11. This CDR3 contains 17 residues. In DNA, the CDR3 is TGTGCCAGCAGTATCGCTAGCGGGAGATGGAACTCCTACGAGCAGTACGTC. This sequence encodes CASSIASGRWNSYEQYV.

V is TRBV2 and J is TRBJ2-5; D possibly corresponds to TRBD1 (6 bases). V lost 2 bases and J 5 bases, leaving 15 bases between the germline ends. The CDR3 has 15 amino acids. Germline assignment: CDR1 SNHLY and CDR2 FYNNEI. Written as DNA, the CDR3 is TGTGCCAGCAGTGAAAGACAGGTTTATTCGGAGACCCAGTACTTC. Encoded protein: CASSERQVYSETQYF.

This chain connects TRBV5-1 to TRBJ2-1, with D tentatively TRBD1 (7 bases). This CDR3 is built from 13 residues. The germline V gene has CDR1 SGHRS and CDR2 YFSETQ. Trimming pared 5 bases from V and 9 bases from J, leaving 15 bases between. The CDR3 bases are TGCGCCAGCAGTCCCAGGGGGGTAACTGAGCAGTTCTTC. Its translation: CASSPRGVTEQFF. The variable domain in full, completed from reference TRBV5-1 and TRBJ2-1, reads KAGVTQTPRYLIKTRGQQVTLSCSPISGHRSVSWYQQTPGQGLQFLFEYFSETQRNKGNFPGRFSGRQFSNSRSEMNVSTLELGDSALYLCASSPRGVTEQFFGPGTRLTVL.

The J gene is TRBJ1-5, the V gene TRBV27; no clear D. CDR1 is MNHEY, CDR2 SMNVEV, per germline (reference sequence). The CDR3 extends over 17 amino acids. The germline V and J ends were trimmed by 3 bases and 0 bases, with 15 bases remaining between them. CDR3 in DNA: TGTGCCAGCAGTTTGGGCCACGGTGTAAATAGCAATCAGCCCCAGCATTTT. Encoded protein: CASSLGHGVNSNQPQHF.

This chain joins TRBV4-1 and TRBJ2-5, with 8 bases that match TRBD1. Trimming removed 4 bases from V and 5 bases from J; junction bases left unmatched: 9. Germline CDR1 reads MGHRA; CDR2 reads YSYEKL. This CDR3 contains 15 residues. The CDR3 loop reads CASSLDRGSGETQYF. The CDR3 DNA follows: TGCGCCAGCAGCCTAGACAGGGGCTCGGGGGAGACCCAGTACTTC.

The chain recombines TRBV9 with TRBJ2-1; TRBD2 matches 11 bases. V shed 0 bases and J 3 bases; nucleotides not matched to a gene: 2. Germline V gene sequence: CDR1 SGDLS, CDR2 YYNGEE. The CDR3 has 16 residues. CDR3 nucleotide sequence: TGTGCCAGCAGCGTAGGGACTAGCGGGCTCTACAATGAGCAGTTCTTC. Amino acid sequence: CASSVGTSGLYNEQFF.

The chain has TRBV4-3 and TRBJ2-2; 7 bases fit TRBD1. V gave up 0 bases and J gave up 1 base; unmatched junction bases: 14. CDR3 length: 20 amino acids. Germline V gives CDR1 LGHNA, CDR2 YSLEER. DNA of the CDR3: TGCGCCAGCAGCCAAGACAACAAGTCCCGGGACAGACTGAACACCGGGGAGCTGTTTTTT. Translated, it gives CASSQDNKSRDRLNTGELFF.

This chain links TRBV9 with TRBJ1-6; D not certain. In germline, CDR1 is SGDLS, CDR2 YYNGEE. There are 15 residues in the CDR3. Trimming removed 0 bases from V and 4 bases from J, with 8 bases in between. In DNA, the CDR3 is TGTGCCAGCAGCGTAGGGCAGGAATATAATTCACCCCTCCACTTT. Protein: CASSVGQEYNSPLHF.

The rearrangement joins TRBV6-5 to TRBJ1-1, with 8 bases that match TRBD1. Germline CDR1 is MNHEY and CDR2 is SVGAGI. The CDR3 covers 16 residues. The V segment lost 0 bases and the J segment 5 bases; nucleotides outside the gene matches: 8. The CDR3 protein is CASSYSVTGGGTEAFF. Here the CDR3 DNA reads TGTGCCAGCAGTTACTCTGTTACAGGGGGGGGTACTGAAGCTTTCTTT.

The rearrangement uses TRBV4-2 and TRBJ1-1; maybe TRBD1 (6 bases). Germline CDR1 LGHNA, CDR2 YNFKEQ. The CDR3 contains 16 residues. Trimming took 0 bases from V and 7 from J, leaving 18 bases between them. CDR3 in DNA: TGTGCCAGCAGCCAAGAGTGGGACATGGAGAGGGGTGAAGCTTTCTTT. Protein sequence: CASSQEWDMERGEAFF.

The CDR3 DNA reads TGTGCCAGCTACCTTAGGACAGGGGGAAGTCAAGAGACCCAGTACTTC. This sequence encodes CASYLRTGGSQETQYF. The J gene is TRBJ2-5, the V gene TRBV5-5; 10 bases align to TRBD1. This CDR3 spans 16 amino acids. J lost 2 bases, V lost 7 bases, and 11 bases had no gene match. Germline values: CDR1 SGHKS, CDR2 YYEKEE (reference sequence).

The V and J genes are TRBV18 and TRBJ1-2; possibly TRBD1 for D (5 bases). V dropped 3 bases and J dropped 10 bases, with 18 bases sitting between them. Germline V gene sequence: CDR1 KGHSH, CDR2 LQKENI. The CDR3 has 14 amino acids. The DNA for the CDR3 is TGTGCCAGCTCACCTTTGGAGACAGTATCCGACTACACCTTC. Translation gives CASSPLETVSDYTF.

The rearrangement joins TRBV19 to TRBJ2-7, with 8 bases that match TRBD2. Unmatched junction bases numbered 10, after V lost 5 bases and J lost 4 bases. This CDR3 is built from 15 residues. CDR1 and CDR2 from the germline V gene are LNHDA and SQIVND (reference sequence). CDR3: CASSLGGGPRYEQYF. CDR3 bases: TGTGCCAGTAGTCTCGGCGGGGGGCCAAGATACGAGCAGTACTTC.

The chain joins TRBV7-2 to TRBJ2-2; 10 bases map to TRBD2. Trimming at V came to 5 bases and at J to 8 bases, leaving 11 bases not matched to a gene. CDR1 SGHTA and CDR2 FQGNSA come from the germline V gene. CDR3 size: 16 residues. The CDR3: CASSAASGSGWGELFF. For the CDR3, the DNA is TGTGCCAGCAGCGCCGCTAGCGGGAGTGGGTGGGGGGAGCTGTTTTTT.

The chain couples TRBV19 to TRBJ2-3; no definite D call. Trimming shortened V by 8 bases and J by 2 bases, and 5 bases separated the two germline ends. CDR1 LNHDA and CDR2 SQIVND come from the germline V gene (reference sequence). The CDR3 runs to 11 residues. The DNA for the CDR3 is TGTGCCAGTCCTAACACAGATACGCAGTATTTT. Encoded protein: CASPNTDTQYF.

The V gene is TRBV7-2, the J gene TRBJ2-7; D gene unclear. Germline V gene lookup returns CDR1 SGHTA and CDR2 FQGNSA. Trimming shortened V by 1 base and J by 7 bases, and 8 bases separated the two germline ends. CDR3 length: 12 amino acids. The CDR3 loop reads CASSLGFGEQYV. CDR3 sequence (DNA): TGTGCCAGCAGCTTAGGTTTCGGGGAGCAGTACGTC.

V usage is TRBV7-6 and J usage is TRBJ2-1, with 13 nucleotides matching TRBD2. From germline, CDR1 is SGHVS and CDR2 FNYEAQ. The CDR3 length is 16 residues. With V trimmed by 7 bases and J by 1 base, 4 bases remained unmatched. This CDR3 reads CASTRTSGRSYNEQFF. The CDR3 coding sequence is TGTGCCAGCACCCGGACTAGCGGGAGATCCTACAATGAGCAGTTCTTC.

This chain uses TRBV19 with TRBJ1-4, with a tentative D call TRBD1 (5 bases). This CDR3 contains 14 residues. CDR1 and CDR2 (germline): LNHDA, SQIVND (reference sequence). V lost 1 base and J lost 4, with 7 bases in between. CDR3 loop: CASSIGQFNEKLFF. CDR3 coding DNA: TGTGCCAGTAGTATAGGACAGTTTAATGAAAAACTGTTTTTT.

The chain links TRBV5-1 to TRBJ2-1, with D possibly matching TRBD2 (6 bases). Germline V CDR1 and CDR2: SGHRS, YFSETQ. V gave up 3 bases and J gave up 7 bases, with 17 bases separating them. The CDR3 runs 15 residues. The CDR3 sequence: CASSSETGAWNEQFF. CDR3 DNA sequence: TGCGCCAGCAGCTCGGAGACGGGAGCGTGGAATGAGCAGTTCTTC.

The rearrangement joins TRBV18 to TRBJ2-7; D is ambiguous. V was shortened by 3 bases and J by 2 bases, with 11 bases between the two germline ends. The V gene's germline CDR1 is KGHSH and CDR2 LQKENI. This CDR3 has 14 residues. The CDR3 bases are TGTGCCAGCTCACCGGGCCCAACTCCCTACGAGCAGTACTTC. It codes for CASSPGPTPYEQYF.

The chain has TRBV7-3 and TRBJ2-1; 9 bases map to TRBD1. Germline V lookup: CDR1 SGHTA, CDR2 FQGTGA. Trimming took 3 bases from V and 4 from J; bases not matched to a gene: 4. The CDR3 covers 15 residues. The CDR3 sequence: CASSLGQGLYNEQFF. The CDR3 DNA follows: TGTGCCAGCAGCTTGGGACAGGGCCTTTACAATGAGCAGTTCTTC.

In its sample, this clone was seen a few times. The J gene is TRBJ1-2, the V gene TRBV2, with 11 bases that match TRBD1. The CDR3 is made up of 18 amino acids. The germline V gene encodes CDR1 SNHLY and CDR2 FYNNEI. DNA for the CDR3: TGTGCAAAAGCAAGGGGACAGCGGACAGGGGGCGCCCACTATGGCTACACCTTC. Amino acid sequence: CAKARGQRTGGAHYGYTF.

The chain couples TRBV19 to TRBJ1-6; D might be TRBD1 (6 bases). Deletions cut 8 bases from V and 9 bases from J, with 20 bases between. Per the germline V gene, CDR1 is LNHDA and CDR2 is SQIVND (reference sequence). This CDR3 contains 15 residues. CDR3 nucleotides: TGTGCCAGTTCCGCCCCCGGACAGAGAGCTTCACCCCTCCACTTT. It specifies CASSAPGQRASPLHF. Using reference TRBV19 and TRBJ1-6 for the parts outside the CDR3, the full variable domain is DGGITQSPKYLFRKEGQNVTLSCEQNLNHDAMYWYRQDPGQGLRLIYYSQIVNDFQKGDIAEGYSVSREKKESFPLTVTSAQKNPTAFYLCASSAPGQRASPLHFGNGTRLTVT.

The chain links TRBV2 to TRBJ1-2; D is unclear. The CDR3 extends over 13 amino acids. Germline V lookup: CDR1 SNHLY, CDR2 FYNNEI. The V and J ends lost 4 bases and 4 bases respectively, with 10 bases between them. The CDR3 loop reads CASSGLFIYGYTF. CDR3 coding DNA: TGTGCCAGCAGTGGTCTATTCATCTATGGCTACACCTTC.

The genes are TRBV12-5 and TRBJ2-3; 9 nucleotides align to TRBD2. After removal of 6 bases from V and 4 bases from J, the junction contained 17 bases not matched to a gene. Germline V lookup: CDR1 LGHNT, CDR2 FRNRAP. The CDR3 extends over 18 amino acids. The CDR3 spells CASGPGGDSGSVADTQYF. For the CDR3, the DNA is TGTGCTAGTGGGCCCGGCGGGGATAGCGGGAGTGTTGCAGATACGCAGTATTTT.

The V and J genes are TRBV11-2 and TRBJ2-2, with unresolved D. This CDR3 region has 12 residues. Trimming stripped 3 bases from V and 4 bases from J, with 3 bases between. Germline values: CDR1 SGHAT, CDR2 FQNNGV. The CDR3 bases are TGTGCCAGCAGCTTCATCACCGGGGAGCTGTTTTTT. Translation: CASSFITGELFF.

This clone was seen once. The chain uses TRBV7-8 and TRBJ2-7; 9 nucleotides align to TRBD2. The CDR3 runs to 15 residues. V gave up 3 bases and J gave up 7 bases; unmatched junction bases: 10. Germline CDR1 SGHVS, CDR2 FQNEAQ. CDR3 DNA: TGTGCCAGCAGCTTCGGTGTAGCGGGAGCTCGGGAGCAGTACGTC. Translating it yields CASSFGVAGAREQYV.

DNA of the CDR3: TGCGCCAGCAGCCAACTTCTAGCTTCCGGGGAGCTGTTTTTT. Its protein product is CASSQLLASGELFF. This rearrangement joins TRBV4-3 to TRBJ2-2; D possibly corresponds to TRBD2 (5 bases). The CDR3 covers 14 residues. In germline, CDR1 is LGHNA, CDR2 YSLEER. Between the trimmed V and J ends, which lost 2 bases and 6 bases, there was a span of 10 bases.

In its sample, this clone was seen once. This chain links TRBV10-3 with TRBJ2-7, with D perhaps matching TRBD1 (6 bases). V was pared by 8 bases and J by 2 bases, with 13 bases between. The germline CDR1 and CDR2 sequences are ENHRY and SYGVKD. The CDR3 runs to 13 residues. The DNA for the CDR3 is TGTGCCATCTCAAGACAGGCCACCTACGAGCAGTACGTC. Translating it yields CAISRQATYEQYV.